This TCR beta chain was observed in a study of T cell responses to AZD1222 COVID-19 vaccine. Broader study findings: Researchers took repertoire samples only after the peak T cell response had come.

The CDR3 length is 13 residues. The germline V gene has CDR1 MNHEY and CDR2 SMNVEV (reference sequence). Trimming took off 5 bases at V and 4 bases at J, with 9 bases between the two ends. Produced via immunoSEQ multiplex PCR; TCRdb's table is partial and in-frame only. This table holds around 140,000 clones, about 93% found once. Worth noting for this clone: The antigen remains unidentified.

This clonotype was sampled from an adult in good health. Here the sequenced sample was peripheral blood, taken on day 0 of AZD1222 vaccination. The chain is built from TRBV27 and TRBJ1-3; D may be TRBD1 (5 bases). The CDR3 loop reads CASSPGFGNTIYF. The CDR3 region has the DNA TGTGCCAGCAGTCCAGGGTTCGGAAACACCATATATTTT.